This T cell receptor (beta chain) was found in a study of OX40 agonist ivuxolimab in advanced cancers. Study conclusions and caveats: CD4+ and CD8+ blood T cells expanded clonally by week 6 at 0.1 to 3.0 mg/kg.

This clone is a singleton in its sample. The antigen remains unidentified. Some clones are missing from TCRdb's copy, which holds only in-frame ones; the method was immunoSEQ multiplex PCR. The table includes some 68,000 clones, about 86% detected once. This CDR3 has 15 amino acids. Germline CDR1 MNHEY, CDR2 SMNVEV (reference sequence). Trimming took 6 bases from V and 0 from J, leaving 13 bases between them. The chain recombines TRBV27 with TRBJ2-3; D is possibly TRBD2 (5 bases). The receptor was isolated from an adult with an advanced solid tumor such as melanoma, head and neck, liver or kidney cancer. The sample in question was CD4+ or CD8+ T cells sorted from blood, obtained in a trial of the OX40 agonist ivuxolimab. CDR3 nucleotide sequence: TGTGCCAGCAGCAGGAAGGGCGGGAGCACAGATACGCAGTATTTT. This codes for CASSRKGGSTDTQYF.